The entry below gives a single T cell receptor (beta chain) sequence along with its context. Sequencing was performed with immunoSEQ multiplex PCR; in TCRdb, only in-frame clones are kept and a portion is missing. The sample carries roughly 38,000 clones, 65% to 80% recorded once. These data belong to a study of blood T cell repertoires in COVID-19. For the study at large: Some COVID-19 samples were acute and others convalescent; all came from the United States, Italy and Spain. T cells, B-cell-depleted T cells, or PBMCs supplied cDNA or gDNA.

This CDR3 contains 14 residues. Germline V lookup: CDR1 MNHEY, CDR2 SMNVEV (reference sequence). V dropped 4 bases and J dropped 5 bases, with 12 bases sitting between them. V usage is TRBV27 and J usage is TRBJ1-5; no firm D call. The clonotype originates from a man between 60 and 70 years old with active COVID-19. The material sequenced was peripheral blood. CDR3 loop: CASSSNAGDQPQHF. The CDR3 DNA reads as TGTGCCAGCAGTTCCAACGCCGGGGATCAGCCCCAGCATTTT.